The sequence of this T cell receptor (beta chain) was determined in a study of T-cell memory formation after mild COVID-19. This clonotype was observed a few times. Via MiXCR, TCRdb re-called the 5' RACE reads, giving one row per CDR3 protein. The table shows 290,000 or so distinct CDR3 sequences, with roughly a fifth occurring only once. Germline values: CDR1 LNHDA, CDR2 SQIVND (reference sequence). CDR3 size: 13 residues. Trimming took 3 bases from V and 6 from J; bases not matched to a gene: 3. This chain uses TRBV19 with TRBJ2-7; 9 positions agree with TRBD1. The origin of this receptor is a young man who had mild COVID-19 (a few samples of this study predate the infection). Cell type and time point are not known. Specimen: PBMCs or a T cell subset sorted from them (not recorded which). The CDR3 loop is CASSMDRGGEQYF. In DNA form, the CDR3 reads TGTGCCAGTAGTATGGACAGGGGAGGCGAGCAGTACTTC.